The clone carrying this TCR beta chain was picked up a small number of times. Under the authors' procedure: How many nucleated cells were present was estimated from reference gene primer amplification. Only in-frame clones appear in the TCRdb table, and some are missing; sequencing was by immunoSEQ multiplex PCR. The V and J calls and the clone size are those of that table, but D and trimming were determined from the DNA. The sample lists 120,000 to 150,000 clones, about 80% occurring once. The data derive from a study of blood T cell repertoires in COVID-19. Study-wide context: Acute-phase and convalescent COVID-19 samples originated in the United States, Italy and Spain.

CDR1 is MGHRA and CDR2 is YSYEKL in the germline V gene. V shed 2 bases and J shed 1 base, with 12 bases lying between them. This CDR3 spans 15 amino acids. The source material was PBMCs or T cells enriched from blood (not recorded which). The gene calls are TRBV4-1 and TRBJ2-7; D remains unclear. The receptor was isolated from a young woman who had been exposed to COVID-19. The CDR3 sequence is CASSQHDGLSYEQYF. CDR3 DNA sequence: TGCGCCAGCAGCCAACATGACGGGTTATCCTACGAGCAGTACTTC.